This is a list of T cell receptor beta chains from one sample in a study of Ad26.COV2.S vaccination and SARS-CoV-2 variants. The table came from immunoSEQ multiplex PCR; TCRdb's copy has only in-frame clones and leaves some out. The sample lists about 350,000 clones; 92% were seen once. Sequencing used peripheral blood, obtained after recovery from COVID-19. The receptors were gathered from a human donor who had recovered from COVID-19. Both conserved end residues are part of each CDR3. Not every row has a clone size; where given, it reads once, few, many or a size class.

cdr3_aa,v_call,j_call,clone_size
CASSYVQGDEQYF,TRBV6-2/TRBV6-3,TRBJ2-7,-
CASSPYKGRFGTEAFF,TRBV5-6,TRBJ1-1,once
CASSLGGNPYEQYF,TRBV5-6,TRBJ2-7,-
CSASSGLISPNYEQYF,TRBV20-1,TRBJ2-7,-
CASSVGGGANQPQHF,TRBV9,TRBJ1-5,-
CASSEALRVRAEEQYF,TRBV6-1,TRBJ2-7,-
CASSREAGLNTEAFF,TRBV7-8,TRBJ1-1,-
CASGYLVGAITDTQYF,TRBV5-8,TRBJ2-3,-
CASSLRGMGDTQYF,TRBV27,TRBJ2-3,-
CASSLEGASANEKLFF,TRBV7-8,TRBJ1-4,-
CASSQEGVYGYTF,TRBV3-1/TRBV3-2,TRBJ1-2,-
CASSGAGGYTF,TRBV5-4,TRBJ1-2,-
CASSPLAGSETQYF,TRBV7-2,TRBJ2-5,-
CASSMNRGRAGNTIYF,TRBV7-2,TRBJ1-3,once
CASNSNLHRNTEAFF,TRBV28,TRBJ1-1,once
CASSLPLGQSEAFF,TRBV18,TRBJ1-1,-
CASSRDREAFF,TRBV6-5,TRBJ1-1,-
CAVLGGTDTQYF,TRBV2,TRBJ2-3,-
CASSPRDSLSMWEQFF,TRBV28,TRBJ2-1,-
CASGEGFGGELFF,TRBV12-5,TRBJ2-2,-
CASSPRQGARTGELFF,TRBV7-9,TRBJ2-2,-
CASRPARTEETQYF,TRBV6-5,TRBJ2-5,-
CASSSLGETQYF,TRBV4-1,TRBJ2-5,-
CASSGAGQGNQPQHF,TRBV2,TRBJ1-5,few
CASSGTDEQYF,TRBV5-1,TRBJ2-7,-
CASTRTISGETQYF,TRBV10-2,TRBJ2-5,-
CASSFGRGGLGDEQFF,TRBV5-5,TRBJ2-1,-
CASSLGGVTQYF,TRBV7-9,TRBJ2-3,-
CASSLTTEPQTEAFF,TRBV6-5,TRBJ1-1,-
CASSLGPVSRLYEQYF,TRBV7-9,TRBJ2-7,-